This is a list of T cell receptor beta chains from one sample in a study of molecular identifiers for immune sequencing clone quantification. TCRdb fed the PCR reads into MiXCR, producing one record per CDR3 protein. The sample has 15,000 to 20,000 distinct CDR3 sequences; about a fifth are singletons. Specimen: naive CD8+ T cells from blood, with Jurkat cell RNA spiked in. The receptors were sampled from a human donor in good health. Some libraries in this study had Jurkat cell RNA spiked in. The CDR3 runs from the conserved cysteine through the conserved F or W. A D gene is named only where the DNA matches it firmly. Some rows mark clone size as missing; the rest say once, few, many or name a class of expanded clone.

j_call d_call v_call clone_size cdr3_aa cdr3_nt
TRBJ2-1 TRBD2 TRBV20-1 NA CSAVHTPGTSKNRQDNEQFF TGCAGTGCTGTCCACACCCCCGGGACTAGCAAGAATCGACAGGACAATGAGCAGTTCTTC
TRBJ2-5 TRBD1 TRBV20-1 medium-sized CSANLAGQGAETQYF TGCAGTGCCAATTTGGCCGGACAGGGGGCTGAGACCCAGTACTTC
TRBJ2-6 NA TRBV9 many CASSVQGAGANVLTF TGTGCCAGCAGCGTACAGGGCGCTGGGGCCAACGTCCTGACTTTC
TRBJ2-2 NA TRBV6-2/TRBV6-3 NA CASSWPAFTGELFF TGTGCCAGCAGTTGGCCGGCCTTCACCGGGGAGCTGTTTTTT
TRBJ2-1 NA TRBV4-3 many CASSQDWDIRYEQFF TGCGCCAGCAGCCAAGATTGGGACATTCGGTATGAGCAGTTCTTC
TRBJ2-2 NA TRBV20-1 NA CSARDRGGRDLFGTGELFF TGCAGTGCTAGAGATAGGGGCGGACGGGACCTCTTCGGCACCGGGGAGCTGTTTTTT
TRBJ2-1 NA TRBV6-2/TRBV6-3 many CASSPGDFYNEQFF TGTGCCAGCAGCCCAGGGGACTTCTACAATGAGCAGTTCTTC
TRBJ2-3 NA TRBV19 NA CASKVLPESTDTQYF TGTGCCAGTAAAGTCCTCCCGGAGTCCACAGATACGCAGTATTTT
TRBJ2-2 TRBD2 TRBV4-2 medium-sized CASSPTSGSGTGELFF TGTGCCAGCAGCCCTACTAGCGGGAGTGGGACCGGGGAGCTGTTTTTT
TRBJ1-6 NA TRBV7-9 many CASSGQYRDGLHF TGTGCCAGCAGCGGACAGTACAGGGATGGCCTCCACTTT
TRBJ2-2 NA TRBV29-1 medium-sized CSVVNTGELFF TGCAGCGTTGTTAACACCGGGGAGCTGTTTTTT
TRBJ2-3 NA TRBV27 many CASSLARSTDTQYF TGTGCCAGCAGTTTAGCCAGGAGCACAGATACGCAGTATTTT
TRBJ2-1 NA TRBV4-1 many CASSHLRGGYEQFF TGCGCCAGCAGCCATCTCCGAGGAGGCTATGAGCAGTTCTTC
TRBJ2-2 TRBD1 TRBV2 many CASRTGTGGTGELFF TGTGCCAGCAGGACCGGGACAGGGGGAACCGGGGAGCTGTTTTTT
TRBJ2-5 NA TRBV4-1 NA CASSHSGETQYF TGCGCCAGCAGCCACTCGGGAGAGACCCAGTACTTC
TRBJ1-4 NA TRBV7-6 medium-sized CASSLKVIVGYGFEKLFF TGTGCCAGCAGCTTAAAAGTTATCGTAGGATACGGTTTTGAAAAACTGTTTTTT
TRBJ2-3 TRBD2 TRBV12-3/TRBV12-4 NA CASSQGLAGRSTDTQYF TGTGCCAGCAGTCAGGGACTAGCGGGCCGCTCAACCGATACGCAGTATTTT